This T cell receptor (beta chain) is from a study of technical replicates of blood from a handful of donors. The data were produced by immunoSEQ multiplex PCR, yet TCRdb's version contains in-frame clones alone and is incomplete. The sample records about 59,000 clones, about 94% being singletons. CDR3 length: 12 residues. Between the trimmed V and J ends, which lost 4 bases and 4 bases, there was a span of 10 bases. Germline-derived CDR1 and CDR2 are GTSNPN and SVGIG (reference sequence). This chain uses TRBV30 with TRBJ1-2, with D unresolved. This clonotype was obtained from a human donor in good health. Some clones in this sample may be carry-over from other donors' samples. The material sequenced was PBMCs. CDR3 residues: CAWNRGFYGYTF. Written as DNA, the CDR3 is TGTGCCTGGAACCGAGGGTTCTATGGCTACACCTTC.